This T cell receptor beta chain appears in the sequencing data of a study of blood T cell repertoires in COVID-19. This clone was observed once. CDR3 length: 13 amino acids. Trimming shortened V by 6 bases and J by 6 bases, and 14 bases separated the two germline ends. Germline values: CDR1 MNHEY, CDR2 SVGAGI. Here immunoSEQ multiplex PCR was the method, and the copy in TCRdb shows in-frame clones only, minus some. Here the sample spans about 73,000 clones, roughly 83% being singletons. Source material: peripheral blood. This receptor was taken from a man older than 75 with active or convalescent COVID-19. This rearrangement joins TRBV6-5 to TRBJ1-2; no definite D call. This CDR3 is CASSRRTAHGYTF. CDR3 nucleotide sequence: TGTGCCAGCAGCCGTCGGACTGCTCATGGCTACACCTTC.